This T cell receptor beta chain comes out of a study of tumor-infiltrating lymphocytes in primary liver carcinoma (dated by TCRdb to about 2017). With regard to the full study: Roughly five patients with histopathologically diagnosed primary liver carcinoma underwent surgical resection in China between November 2015 and March 2016. Technical replicate repertoires showed high reproducibility, with mean shared-clone rates around 0.9 and correlation coefficients above 0.95. A total of approximately 35 specimens from 5 patients, comprising 25 or so tumor regions, 5 adjacent noncancerous liver tissues and 5 peripheral blood samples, were covered by TCRbeta repertoire sequencing. The five patients, three men and two women aged 30 to 69 years, had hepatocellular carcinoma (four) or combined HCC and intrahepatic cholangiocarcinoma (one). Each sample produced roughly 3.65 to 8 million productive TCRbeta reads, and read depth showed no significant difference between tissue types. Tumors of the five patients were stage T1-T3 N0M0 with maximum diameters of roughly 4.2 to 10 cm. TCRbeta repertoire sequencing, expression microarrays and whole-exome sequencing were combined in the study across five regions of each liver tumor, with adjacent normal tissue and blood also included.

With respect to this clonotype: Its antigen specificity is not known. Base qualities were left out, and no much larger clone turns up one base away.

Blood RNA was extracted from unsorted whole blood using TRIzol reagent, and germline DNA was obtained with the DNeasy Blood & Tissue kit. Chronic HBV infection was present in the patients, and the patients were treatment-naive at sampling. Before surgery, roughly 4.2 milliliters of peripheral blood were drawn into K2EDTA tubes. Starting from approximately 0.5 ug total RNA, TCRbeta-specific cDNA was produced by reverse transcription with a constant-region primer and ProtoScript II reverse transcriptase. Three nested multiplex PCR rounds, following a slightly modified ARM-PCR procedure, were used to build the TCRbeta libraries. Each of the first two PCR rounds ran for around 9 cycles and used multiplex TRBV1-TRBV30 forward primers together with a Cbeta reverse primer. Sample barcodes and Illumina adapters were attached in a final 25-cycle PCR using Deep VentR polymerase. Amplicons of 200-500 bp were gel-purified with a QIAquick gel extraction kit before sequencing. An Illumina HiSeq 2500 was used to sequence the TCRbeta amplicons, generating 250-bp paired-end reads. As for the original processing: Reads were quality-trimmed with Trimmomatic v0.33, and paired reads were merged with FLASH v1.2.11 to recover full CDR3 sequences. MiGEC v1.2.1b assigned V, D and J germline segments to the rearranged TCRbeta sequences. VDJtools v1.0.0 computed clonotype statistics and Shannon-Wiener diversity indices. To cut down on sampling bias, every analysis after diversity analysis relied on just the 250 most abundant clonotypes from each sample. TCRdb ran its own pipeline on the public reads, namely fastp trimming at Q25 and MiXCR clone calling, and kept in-frame beta chains. Rows are combined by CDR3 protein, so each entry shows the most common genes and DNA. V and J calls and clone size were set by TCRdb, not the authors. The sample includes 300,000 to 350,000 distinct CDR3 sequences, with about 61% observed a single time. The ten largest make up roughly 6% of the sample.

The cysteine opens and the phenylalanine closes a CDR3 of 15 amino acids. The retained sequence is limited to the CDR3, 45 bases, with the frame set at the first base. CDR1 and CDR2, per the germline V gene, are MGHRA and YSYEKL. V is clipped by 6 bases and J by 3 bases, and the sequence between their germline boundaries is 16 bases long. What the authors observed across the whole study: The top 250 clones accounted for a significantly greater share of the repertoire in tumors than in blood (p = 0.039). Because sequencing covered only the TCR beta chain and unpaired alpha chains were not captured, true repertoire diversity is likely underestimated. Bulk unsorted samples precluded comparing CD4+ and CD8+ T cell repertoires. The study included only four or five patients, and the authors note findings should be validated in a larger study. Repertoire overlap was found to be higher between tumor regions (mean approximately 35%) than between tumor-adjacent (roughly 17%) or tumor-blood (about 14%) pairs, consistent with antigen-driven expansion.

Sequenced: peripheral blood. The TCR originated in a middle-aged man with primary liver carcinoma and hepatitis B virus infection. The sequence joins TRBV4-1 to TRBJ2-3, with TRBD1 tentatively as D gene (6 bases match). The CDR3 region has the sequence CASSHETRGTDTQYF. The bases read TGCGCCAGCAGTCATGAAACCAGGGGAACAGATACGCAGTATTTT.